One sample yielded the 21 T cell receptor beta chains listed below, sequenced in a study of T cell repertoires in cytomegalovirus infection. Using its own MiXCR run on the reads, TCRdb lists one record per CDR3 protein. The table includes 570,000 or so distinct CDR3 sequences, around two fifths detected once. The antigens these receptors bind are not known. The material sequenced was cultured PBMCs, taken from culture after CMV antigen stimulation. These TCRs come from a human donor in good health (CMV status not recorded). Some clones in this sample may be carry-over from other donors' samples.

There are a few counts of this clonotype. This chain uses TRBV20-1 with TRBJ2-3; possibly TRBD1 or TRBD2 for D (5 bases each). This CDR3 region has 11 residues. Germline V gene sequence: CDR1 DFQATT, CDR2 SNEGSKA (reference sequence). V lost 7 bases to trimming and J lost 2 bases, with 7 bases between them. This chain's CDR3 is CSGDHTDTQYF. For the CDR3, the DNA is TGCAGTGGGGACCACACAGATACGCAGTATTTT.

The chain links TRBV7-8 to TRBJ2-1; no clear D. Trimming left V 5 bases short and J 7 bases short, with 24 bases between. The CDR3 sequence is 17 residues long. Germline V lookup: CDR1 SGHVS, CDR2 FQNEAQ. CDR3 amino acids: CASSPNLPGVIRNEQFF. The DNA of the CDR3 is TGTGCCAGCAGCCCGAATCTCCCGGGTGTAATTAGGAATGAGCAGTTCTTC. The whole variable domain, filled in from reference TRBV7-8 and TRBJ2-1, reads GAGVSQSPRYKVAKRGQDVALRCDPISGHVSLFWYQQALGQGPEFLTYFQNEAQLDKSGLPSDRFFAERPEGSVSTLKIQRTQQEDSAVYLCASSPNLPGVIRNEQFFGPGTRLTVL.

This clonotype was observed a few times. The V gene is TRBV4-3, the J gene TRBJ1-1; D not certain. Germline loops: CDR1 LGHNA, CDR2 YSLEER. The ends were cut back, 0 bases at V and 2 bases at J, with 7 bases in the middle. CDR3 size: 14 residues. The CDR3 loop reads CASSQEVLNTEAFF. CDR3 DNA: TGCGCCAGCAGCCAAGAAGTACTCAACACTGAAGCTTTCTTT.

This clonotype was counted between two and nine times. The rearrangement joins TRBV7-2 to TRBJ2-7; D might be TRBD1 or TRBD2, each matching 5 bases. The V end lost 1 base, the J end lost 3 bases, and 13 bases lay between the germline ends. CDR3 length equals 15 residues. Germline CDR1 reads SGHTA; CDR2 reads FQGNSA. The CDR3 here is CASSLGGTANYEQYF. CDR3 nucleotides: TGTGCCAGCAGCTTAGGTGGGACGGCGAACTACGAGCAGTACTTC.

The V gene is TRBV5-5, the J gene TRBJ1-1; a weak D match, TRBD1 (6 bases). Germline values: CDR1 SGHKS, CDR2 YYEKEE (reference sequence). The CDR3 consists of 14 residues. V was pared by 5 bases and J by 0 bases, with 11 bases between. This CDR3 is CASSPWTVNTEAFF. The CDR3 DNA reads TGTGCCAGCAGTCCCTGGACAGTGAACACTGAAGCTTTCTTT.

This clonotype has a handful of counts. The V gene is TRBV7-8, the J gene TRBJ2-1; TRBD2 agrees at 8 bases. Germline V gene data show CDR1 as SGHVS and CDR2 as FQNEAQ. The CDR3 has 16 residues. J was trimmed by 8 bases and V by 5 bases; bases with no gene match: 14. The CDR3 DNA follows: TGTGCCAGCAGCCAAACTCAGGGCGGGACTAGGGATGAGCAGTTCTTC. Protein: CASSQTQGGTRDEQFF.

This clonotype was seen once. The CDR3 nucleotides are TGCAGTGCTAGAGAGGCCGGGACTACCTCCTACAATGAGCAGTTCTTC. Translating gives CSAREAGTTSYNEQFF. V and J are TRBV20-1 and TRBJ2-1, with TRBD2 identical over 7 bases. Trimming took 0 bases from V and 0 from J; bases not matched to a gene: 5. The CDR3 extends over 16 amino acids. CDR1 DFQATT and CDR2 SNEGSKA come from the germline V gene (reference sequence).

This clonotype was detected only once. This chain links TRBV2 with TRBJ2-2, with no clear D. The CDR3 extends over 16 amino acids. Germline V gives CDR1 SNHLY, CDR2 FYNNEI. V was cut by 6 bases and J by 5 bases, with 19 bases left in between. CDR3 DNA sequence: TGTGCCAGCAGCGCCGGGCTACTCATAACAACCGGGGAGCTGTTTTTT. Its protein product is CASSAGLLITTGELFF.

This chain links TRBV12-3 or TRBV12-4 with TRBJ2-3; unclear D gene. The ends were cut back, 4 bases at V and 8 bases at J, with 13 bases in the middle. This CDR3 region has 13 residues. The CDR3 sequence is CASSSAEGGTQYF. In DNA, the CDR3 is TGTGCCAGCAGTTCAGCCGAAGGTGGTACGCAGTATTTT.

The chain has TRBV15 and TRBJ2-3; D call uncertain. The length of the CDR3 is 13 residues. CDR1 and CDR2 from the germline V gene are LNHNV and YYDKDF (reference sequence). The V gene lost 4 bases and the J gene lost 5 bases, with 10 bases spanning the gap. CDR3 sequence: CATSITSGDTQYF. CDR3 DNA: TGTGCCACCAGCATCACCTCGGGAGATACGCAGTATTTT. The full variable domain, its missing parts supplied by reference TRBV15 and TRBJ2-3, is DAMVIQNPRYQVTQFGKPVTLSCSQTLNHNVMYWYQQKSSQAPKLLFHYYDKDFNNEADTPDNFQSRRPNTSFCFLDIRSPGLGDTAMYLCATSITSGDTQYFGPGTRLTVL.

This clonotype came up once. CDR3 amino acids: CASSVGQGGTEAFF. The CDR3 DNA is TGTGCCAGCAGTGTAGGACAGGGCGGCACTGAAGCTTTCTTT. The chain uses TRBV12-3 or TRBV12-4 and TRBJ1-1; 8 nucleotides line up with TRBD1. The CDR3 totals 14 residues. J lost 4 bases, V lost 5 bases, and 6 bases had no gene match.

The chain uses TRBV28 and TRBJ2-3, with 11 bases aligning to TRBD2. Per germline, CDR1 MDHEN and CDR2 SYDVKM. V shed 5 bases, J shed 3 bases, and the junction held 10 bases outside the gene matches. The CDR3 consists of 17 residues. Written as DNA, the CDR3 is TGTGCCAGCAGTCTTCCCGTTAGCGGGGGGGGGACAGATACGCAGTATTTT. This translates into CASSLPVSGGGTDTQYF.

This clonotype has a handful of counts. This chain joins TRBV7-6 and TRBJ1-4, with D possibly matching TRBD1 (5 bases). V gave up 5 bases and J gave up 2 bases, with 21 bases separating them. This CDR3 contains 18 residues. Germline values: CDR1 SGHVS, CDR2 FNYEAQ. Here the CDR3 DNA reads TGTGCCAGCAGCCCAACGGGACGGCTACACAGGACTAATGAAAAACTGTTTTTT. Protein: CASSPTGRLHRTNEKLFF. The entire variable domain, with the rest obtained from reference TRBV7-6 and TRBJ1-4, is as follows: GAGVSQSPRYKVTKRGQDVALRCDPISGHVSLYWYRQALGQGPEFLTYFNYEAQQDKSGLPNDRFSAERPEGSISTLTIQRTEQRDSAMYRCASSPTGRLHRTNEKLFFGSGTQLSVL.

The chain couples TRBV7-9 to TRBJ2-1; unclear D gene. This CDR3 comprises 19 residues. Germline CDR1 reads SEHNR; CDR2 reads FQNEAQ (reference sequence). V was shortened by 6 bases and J by 0 bases, with 24 bases between the two germline ends. CDR3 DNA: TGTGCCAGCAGTTCAACCGCCGTCAGAGTTAGCAGCTCCTACAATGAGCAGTTCTTC. It specifies CASSSTAVRVSSSYNEQFF. Looking up the rest from reference TRBV7-9 and TRBJ2-1 gives the full variable domain: DTGVSQNPRHKITKRGQNVTFRCDPISEHNRLYWYRQTLGQGPEFLTYFQNEAQLEKSRLLSDRFSAERPKGSFSTLEIQRTEQGDSAMYLCASSSTAVRVSSSYNEQFFGPGTRLTVL.

The chain carries TRBV2 and TRBJ2-3; 8 bases are a match to TRBD2. Unmatched junction bases numbered 4, after V lost 4 bases and J lost 4 bases. The CDR3 length is 14 residues. Germline V gene sequence: CDR1 SNHLY, CDR2 FYNNEI. CDR3 residues: CASSAGGPPDTQYF. The CDR3 nucleotides are TGTGCCAGCAGTGCGGGAGGGCCCCCAGATACGCAGTATTTT. The complete variable domain, with remaining parts taken from reference TRBV2 and TRBJ2-3, reads EPEVTQTPSHQVTQMGQEVILRCVPISNHLYFYWYRQILGQKVEFLVSFYNNEISEKSEIFDDQFSVERPDGSNFTLKIRSTKLEDSAMYFCASSAGGPPDTQYFGPGTRLTVL.

This clonotype has a handful of counts. The V gene is TRBV7-2, the J gene TRBJ1-6; 7 bases are a match to TRBD1. The length of the CDR3 is 13 residues. V was clipped by 4 bases and J by 8 bases; unmatched bases: 2. Germline V gene lookup returns CDR1 SGHTA and CDR2 FQGNSA. CDR3 residues: CASSSTGDSPLHF. CDR3 in DNA: TGTGCCAGCAGCTCTACAGGGGATTCACCCCTCCACTTT.

The CDR3 sequence is CASRFLYEQYF. CDR3 DNA: TGTGCCAGCAGATTTCTCTACGAGCAGTACTTC. The rearrangement joins TRBV7-2 to TRBJ2-7; D is ambiguous. Germline loops: CDR1 SGHTA, CDR2 FQGNSA. V was pared by 6 bases and J by 3 bases, with 6 bases between. This CDR3 comprises 11 residues.

The V call is TRBV19, the J call TRBJ1-6, with 7 nucleotides matching TRBD1. Trimming cost V 7 bases and J 10 bases; bases outside gene matches: 10. This CDR3 comprises 14 residues. Germline loops: CDR1 LNHDA, CDR2 SQIVND (reference sequence). CDR3 coding DNA: TGTGCCAGTACTCTTAGGGGGCCGGGGTCACCCCTCCACTTT. Residues: CASTLRGPGSPLHF.

The chain combines TRBV27 with TRBJ2-7; TRBD2 matches at 13 bases. The germline gives CDR1 MNHEY, CDR2 SMNVEV (reference sequence). The CDR3 spans 17 residues. Trimming took 5 bases from V and 3 from J; bases not matched to a gene: 10. The CDR3, as DNA: TGTGCCAGCAGTCCAAGGACTAGCGGGAGTAAATACTACGAGCAGTACTTC. Its translation is CASSPRTSGSKYYEQYF.

The V gene is TRBV6-1, the J gene TRBJ1-2; D is perhaps TRBD1 (5 bases). Germline V gene data show CDR1 as MNHNS and CDR2 as SASEGT. The CDR3 is made up of 14 amino acids. Trimming stripped 0 bases from V and 0 bases from J, with 5 bases between. The CDR3 DNA reads TGTGCCAGCAGTGAAGCACAGGCTAACTATGGCTACACCTTC. As protein: CASSEAQANYGYTF.

This chain connects TRBV20-1 to TRBJ2-7; no clear D. Trimming shortened V by 3 bases and J by 1 base, and 7 bases separated the two germline ends. Germline assignment: CDR1 DFQATT and CDR2 SNEGSKA (reference sequence). This CDR3 comprises 12 residues. This CDR3 is CSARGQSYEQYF. In DNA, the CDR3 is TGCAGTGCTAGGGGCCAGTCCTACGAGCAGTACTTC.